The text below deals with one T cell receptor beta chain. What it recognizes is unknown. The observed sequence ends 3 residues before the CDR3 terminus, with the missing tail filled in from the germline J gene. The method was immunoSEQ multiplex PCR; TCRdb's version includes in-frame clones alone and lacks a portion of them. The sample's table shows approximately 41,000 clones. The sample is drawn from a study of T cells in women clearing cervical HPV infection. Study observations and caveats: Richness plus V gene abundances separated cases from controls with AUC around 0.8.

The CDR3 loop spans 16 amino acids. Germline lookup yields CDR1 SGHTA and CDR2 FQGTGA. V was shortened by 0 bases and J by 3 bases, with 9 bases between the two germline ends. This chain uses TRBV7-3 with TRBJ1-6; D gene unclear. This receptor was obtained from a woman aged 18 to 75 with a cervical HPV16 infection that either progressed to CIN3+ or cleared (not recorded which). The sample taken for sequencing was blood buffy coat. The CDR3 sequence: CASSLTGLSYNSPLHF. The part of the CDR3 DNA that was read is TGTGCCAGCAGCTTAACAGGACTTAGCTATAATTCACCC.